This TCR beta chain emerged from a study of cytomegalovirus exposure and HLA in healthy donors. Findings and limits, study-wide: Reports indicated that the classifier achieved high specificity and sensitivity in diagnosing cytomegalovirus status.

On this clone itself: Its antigen is not identified.

Primers included in the PCR were 60 Vbeta and 13 Jbeta primers. Clones were sequenced by immunoSEQ multiplex PCR, and TCRdb holds only the in-frame ones, with some missing. The top ten clones hold approximately 6% of a sample with over 200,000 clones, more than 75% of them seen once. CDR1 and CDR2 (germline): SGHRS, YFSETQ. Trimming at V came to 0 bases and at J to 7 bases, leaving 6 bases not matched to a gene. The length of the CDR3 is 14 residues. V is TRBV5-1 and J is TRBJ1-2, with 7 bases identical to TRBD1. The sequence was obtained from a middle-aged man in good health and CMV-seropositive. Sequencing was carried out using PBMCs. The CDR3 spells CASSLGGDSTGYTF. The CDR3 bases are TGCGCCAGCAGCTTGGGGGGGGACAGTACTGGCTACACCTTC.